This TCR beta chain emerged from a study of T and B cells in COVID-19 patients. Study details: COVID-19 patients gave peripheral blood either during active infection or after recovery.

Trimming removed 4 bases at V and 5 bases at J, with 11 bases between. CDR1 and CDR2 from the germline V gene are SGHNT and YYREEE (reference sequence). This CDR3 contains 13 residues. BIOMED2 TRB-A/B primer pools were used in multiplex TRB PCR. Each CDR3 protein is one row after TCRdb ran MiXCR on the multiplex PCR reads. The repertoire includes several thousand distinct CDR3 sequences, 30% to 35% of them detected once, and around 22% sits in the top ten. This clonotype was counted between two and nine times. A much larger clonotype is one base distant, so this may be a read error. Each TRB amplification used roughly 250-550 ng of genomic DNA from blood.

Material: blood. V gene TRBV5-4 combines with J gene TRBJ2-3; D is uncertain. The sequence was collected from a human donor with active COVID-19. For the CDR3, the DNA is TGTGCCAGCAGCCCCAGTTGGGAAGATACGCAGTATTTT. This encodes CASSPSWEDTQYF. Drawing the rest from reference TRBV5-4 and TRBJ2-3, the complete variable domain is ETGVTQSPTHLIKTRGQQVTLRCSSQSGHNTVSWYQQALGQGPQFIFQYYREEENGRGNFPPRFSGLQFPNYSSELNVNALELDDSALYLCASSPSWEDTQYFGPGTRLTVL.